A selection of T cell receptor beta chains follows, all from one sample in a study of OX40 agonist ivuxolimab in advanced cancers. The protocol was immunoSEQ multiplex PCR, while the TCRdb copy is restricted to in-frame clones and leaves out a portion. The profile shows 100,000 to 140,000 clones, approximately 90% of them singletons. The sequencing used CD4+ or CD8+ T cells sorted from blood, collected in a trial of the OX40 agonist ivuxolimab. The receptors shown here come from an adult with an advanced solid tumor such as melanoma, head and neck, liver or kidney cancer. Each CDR3 is given with its conserved first and last residue. D genes are given only for firm matches. A row's size may be missing; if present it is once, few, many or a size class.

CDR3nt	CDR3aa	v_gene	d_gene	j_gene	abundance
TGTGCCAGCAGCTTAACTCTAGTCGACTCTGGAAACACCATATATTTT	CASSLTLVDSGNTIYF	TRBV7-2	NA	TRBJ1-3	NA
TGCGCCAGCAGTAGGACAGGGGGCTGGGTGGCCTATGGCTACACCTTC	CASSRTGGWVAYGYTF	TRBV5-1	TRBD1	TRBJ1-2	NA
TGCAGCGTTGACGGGCCTGGGCTAGCGGGCGAGCAGTACTTC	CSVDGPGLAGEQYF	TRBV29-1	TRBD2	TRBJ2-7	NA
TGTGCCAGCAGTTACCACAACAGGGGCGGCTACACCTTC	CASSYHNRGGYTF	TRBV6-5	TRBD1	TRBJ1-2	NA
TGTGCCAGCAGTGAGACAGTAGACTATGGCTACACCTTC	CASSETVDYGYTF	TRBV6-1	NA	TRBJ1-2	few
TGTGCCAGCTCACCAACCGGGACAGGATCCTACGAGCAGTACTTC	CASSPTGTGSYEQYF	TRBV18	TRBD1	TRBJ2-7	NA
TGTGCCAGCAGCGTATTATCGGGACGCACAGATACGCAGTATTTT	CASSVLSGRTDTQYF	TRBV9	NA	TRBJ2-3	NA
TGTGCCAGTAGTATAGCTCCAGGGGTTAACTATGGCTACACCTTC	CASSIAPGVNYGYTF	TRBV19	NA	TRBJ1-2	NA
TGCGCCAGCAGCGGACAGCGGAGTGAAAAACTGTTTTTT	CASSGQRSEKLFF	TRBV4-3	NA	TRBJ1-4	once
TGTGCCAGCAGTTTATACCAAAAAAACAATGAGCAGTTCTTC	CASSLYQKNNEQFF	TRBV28	NA	TRBJ2-1	NA
TGCAGCGTTGAAGGGGGGATTATTGGGTACGAGCAGTACTTC	CSVEGGIIGYEQYF	TRBV29-1	NA	TRBJ2-7	NA
TGTGCCAGTAGTTGGGCAGGGGGCAACTATGGCTACACCTTC	CASSWAGGNYGYTF	TRBV19	TRBD1	TRBJ1-2	NA
TGTGCCAGCAGCTCGGACAGGGCCACTCACTTCTTC	CASSSDRATHFF	TRBV5-6	TRBD1	TRBJ1-2	few
TGTGCCAGCAGCTCCGGGACTAGCGGGAGTACCTACAATGAGCAGTTCTTC	CASSSGTSGSTYNEQFF	TRBV5-4	TRBD2	TRBJ2-1	NA
TGTGCCAGCAGCTTAAGGAGGGCCGGGAAAGAGACCCAGTACTTC	CASSLRRAGKETQYF	TRBV7-8	NA	TRBJ2-5	NA
TGTGCCAGCAGTCCCCACTATGCAACTAATGAAAAACTGTTTTTT	CASSPHYATNEKLFF	TRBV28	NA	TRBJ1-4	NA
TGTGCCAGCACACCAGGATCGTACCAAGAGACCCAGTACTTC	CASTPGSYQETQYF	TRBV25-1	NA	TRBJ2-5	NA
TGCGCCAGCGGCGGGAGTAACGACAATGAGCAGTTCTTC	CASGGSNDNEQFF	TRBV5-1	TRBD2	TRBJ2-1	NA
TGTGCCAGCAGTGAAGAGAGGACGGTATACTACGAGCAGTACTTC	CASSEERTVYYEQYF	TRBV2	NA	TRBJ2-7	NA
TGTGCCAGCAGTTCTCTCGGACAGGGGGCTGGAGGCTACACCTTC	CASSSLGQGAGGYTF	TRBV6-5	TRBD1	TRBJ1-2	NA
TGTGCCAGCAGCCCCACCCCCGCTTTCTATGGCTACACCTTC	CASSPTPAFYGYTF	TRBV14	NA	TRBJ1-2	NA
TGTGCCAGCAGCTCTCCAGGGGGCGGGAACACCGGGGAGCTGTTTTTT	CASSSPGGGNTGELFF	TRBV7-3	TRBD1	TRBJ2-2	NA
TGTGCCAGCAGTCATGTTTTTAAAGCTTTCTTT	CASSHVFKAFF	TRBV28	NA	TRBJ1-1	NA
TGTGCCAGCAGCTTAGTACTGGGAAACGAGCAGTACTTC	CASSLVLGNEQYF	TRBV7-9	NA	TRBJ2-7	NA
TGTGCCAGCAGTTTGCTCACAGATACGCAGTATTTT	CASSLLTDTQYF	TRBV28	NA	TRBJ2-3	NA
TGTGCCAGCAGTCTTCCCGGACAAGAGACCCAGTACTTC	CASSLPGQETQYF	TRBV28	NA	TRBJ2-5	NA
TGCGCCAGCAGCCAAGTGGGGTTGAACGAGCAGTACTTC	CASSQVGLNEQYF	TRBV4-1	NA	TRBJ2-7	few
TGTGCCAGCAGCTTAAACCACGATGAGCAGTTCTTC	CASSLNHDEQFF	TRBV7-3	NA	TRBJ2-1	many